This TCR beta chain was observed in a study of T-cell reconstitution after alpha-beta-depleted transplantation in children. Per germline, CDR1 SGHAT and CDR2 FQNNGV. This CDR3 has 16 residues. The J segment lost 8 bases and the V segment lost 5 bases, leaving 11 bases of the junction unmatched. Molecular barcoding with unique molecular identifiers was used for the TCRbeta library. TCRdb ran MiXCR on the PCR reads and lists one entry per CDR3 protein. The table records 450,000 to 600,000 distinct CDR3 sequences, about 18% of them present only once. The clonotype originates from a human donor who donated a stem cell graft to a child with acute lymphoblastic leukemia. The sequences come from PBMCs from the stem cell graft donor, collected from the stem cell graft. V gene TRBV11-2 combines with J gene TRBJ2-2; 10 nucleotides line up with TRBD2. The CDR3 reads CASSHSGRALRGELFF. As DNA, the CDR3 is TGTGCCAGCAGCCACAGCGGGAGGGCACTACGGGGGGAGCTGTTTTTT.